These 26 T cell receptor beta chains were sequenced from one sample in a study of blood T cell repertoires in COVID-19. This table comes from immunoSEQ multiplex PCR, and its TCRdb copy is limited to in-frame clones, with some not included. The table shows 200,000 to 300,000 clones, with 70% to 85% occurring only once. Material for sequencing was peripheral blood. The source of these receptors is a middle-aged man who had recovered from COVID-19.

This clone was detected a few times. V usage is TRBV4-1 and J usage is TRBJ2-4, with 9 bases that match TRBD1. Germline CDR1 and CDR2: MGHRA and YSYEKL. The trim removed 0 bases at V and 8 bases at J, leaving 5 bases unmatched. This CDR3 has 15 amino acids. CDR3 in amino acids: CASSQDPGTGYIQYF. In nucleotides, the CDR3 is TGCGCCAGCAGCCAAGATCCCGGGACAGGGTACATTCAGTACTTC.

CDR3 nucleotides: TGTGCCAGCAGCTATAGCGGGGGGGACGGCATTCAGTACTTC. Translation gives CASSYSGGDGIQYF. V usage is TRBV7-2 and J usage is TRBJ2-4; 11 positions agree with TRBD2. Germline V gives CDR1 SGHTA, CDR2 FQGNSA. This CDR3 region has 14 residues. Losses at the gene ends were 4 bases for V and 9 bases for J; bases not matched to a gene: 5.

The V and J genes are TRBV5-6 and TRBJ2-5, with a possible D match to TRBD1 (5 bases). This CDR3 comprises 15 residues. Looked up from germline, CDR1 is SGHDT and CDR2 is YYEEEE. Trimming took 3 bases from V and 0 from J, leaving 12 bases between them. The CDR3 DNA follows: TGTGCCAGCAGCTCAACGACAGACTACCAAGAGACCCAGTACTTC. This codes for CASSSTTDYQETQYF.

The CDR3 DNA reads as TGTGCCAGCAGCTCGCGGACTACAGATACGCAGTATTTT. Encoded protein: CASSSRTTDTQYF. The chain has TRBV11-3 and TRBJ2-3; possibly TRBD2 for D (5 bases). The CDR3 length is 13 residues. The V end lost 4 bases, the J end lost 3 bases, and 8 bases lay between the germline ends. Germline V lookup: CDR1 SGHNT, CDR2 YENEEA.

Only one count was recorded for this clone. The chain has TRBV7-2 and TRBJ1-5; D unresolved. CDR1 SGHTA and CDR2 FQGNSA come from the germline V gene. The length of the CDR3 is 15 residues. Trimming took 3 bases from V and 0 from J, leaving 9 bases between them. CDR3 sequence (DNA): TGTGCCAGCAGCTTGGAGATCTATAGCAATCAGCCCCAGCATTTT. This translates into CASSLEIYSNQPQHF. Full variable domain (outside the CDR3, taken from reference TRBV7-2 and TRBJ1-5): GAGVSQSPSNKVTEKGKDVELRCDPISGHTALYWYRQSLGQGLEFLIYFQGNSAPDKSGLPSDRFSAERTGGSVSTLTIQRTQQEDSAVYLCASSLEIYSNQPQHFGDGTRLSIL.

The DNA of the CDR3 is TGCGCCAGCAGCCGAGGAGTTTCTCCTGGGGCCAACGTCCTGACTTTC. Encoded protein: CASSRGVSPGANVLTF. V and J are TRBV4-3 and TRBJ2-6; D unclear. This CDR3 has 16 amino acids. V lost 4 bases, J lost 2 bases, and 12 bases lay in between. From germline, CDR1 is LGHNA and CDR2 YSLEER.

The rearrangement links TRBV30 to TRBJ2-4; 10 nucleotides line up with TRBD1. CDR3 size: 18 residues. V shed 4 bases, J shed 0 bases, and the junction held 12 bases outside the gene matches. Germline V gene data show CDR1 as GTSNPN and CDR2 as SVGIG (reference sequence). The CDR3 spells CAWTKGGTGVLAKNIQYF. CDR3 sequence (DNA): TGTGCCTGGACAAAGGGGGGGACAGGGGTACTAGCCAAAAACATTCAGTACTTC.

The chain links TRBV7-2 to TRBJ2-6; D is possibly TRBD2 (6 bases). Germline lookup yields CDR1 SGHTA and CDR2 FQGNSA. This CDR3 is 17 amino acids long. Trimming pared 5 bases from V and 0 bases from J, leaving 14 bases between. CDR3 coding DNA: TGTGCCAGCAGCCAGGAGGGGCTCAACTCTGGGGCCAACGTCCTGACTTTC. Translating it yields CASSQEGLNSGANVLTF. Full variable domain (remainder filled in from reference TRBV7-2 and TRBJ2-6): GAGVSQSPSNKVTEKGKDVELRCDPISGHTALYWYRQSLGQGLEFLIYFQGNSAPDKSGLPSDRFSAERTGGSVSTLTIQRTQQEDSAVYLCASSQEGLNSGANVLTFGAGSRLTVL.

The rearrangement joins TRBV30 to TRBJ2-2, with 8 positions matching TRBD2. J gave up 3 bases and V 4 bases, and 4 bases lay outside the gene matches. CDR3 length: 14 residues. From germline, CDR1 is GTSNPN and CDR2 SVGIG (reference sequence). As DNA, the CDR3 is TGTGCCTGGACGGGGGGGCTTGACACCGGGGAGCTGTTTTTT. Amino acids: CAWTGGLDTGELFF.

The rearrangement links TRBV5-4 to TRBJ1-1; tentatively, D is TRBD1 (5 bases). Germline lookup yields CDR1 SGHNT and CDR2 YYREEE (reference sequence). Trimming left V 2 bases short and J 5 bases short, with 13 bases between. The CDR3 contains 14 residues. CDR3 bases: TGTGCCAGCAGCTTCTGGGGGGGGGAGACTGAAGCTTTCTTT. This translates into CASSFWGGETEAFF.

This clone turned up a few times. The chain has TRBV7-8 and TRBJ1-5, with 8 bases matching TRBD1. V lost 2 bases and J lost 3; bases outside the gene matches: 3. Germline CDR1 SGHVS, CDR2 FQNEAQ. The CDR3 sequence is 15 residues long. CDR3 DNA sequence: TGTGCCAGCAGCTTAAACAGGGGGTTCAATCAGCCCCAGCATTTT. It yields the protein CASSLNRGFNQPQHF.

V is TRBV18 and J is TRBJ1-5, with 7 bases identical to TRBD1. The CDR3 spans 15 residues. Per germline, CDR1 KGHSH and CDR2 LQKENI. V gave up 3 bases and J gave up 4 bases; unmatched junction bases: 6. The CDR3 nucleotides are TGTGCCAGCTCACCCCGGGACAGTGAAAATCAGCCCCAGCATTTT. Its protein product is CASSPRDSENQPQHF.

This chain joins TRBV18 and TRBJ1-5; 8 nucleotides line up with TRBD1. The V gene's germline CDR1 is KGHSH and CDR2 LQKENI. The CDR3 runs to 16 residues. V dropped 3 bases and J dropped 0; count of bases not matched to a gene: 4. The CDR3 DNA reads TGTGCCAGCTCACCGGGACAGGTCCATAGCAATCAGCCCCAGCATTTT. Translated: CASSPGQVHSNQPQHF.

The chain joins TRBV4-1 to TRBJ1-4; D might be TRBD1 (5 bases). Germline CDR1 is MGHRA and CDR2 is YSYEKL. This CDR3 is 16 amino acids long. The V and J ends lost 0 bases and 4 bases respectively, with 12 bases between them. CDR3 sequence reads: CASSQDGGGFNEKLFF. CDR3 sequence (DNA): TGCGCCAGCAGCCAAGATGGGGGAGGGTTTAATGAAAAACTGTTTTTT.

This clone was picked up a small number of times. The gene calls are TRBV5-6 and TRBJ1-2, with a weak D call TRBD1 (6 bases). The CDR3 loop spans 15 amino acids. Germline CDR1 and CDR2: SGHDT and YYEEEE. V lost 2 bases, J lost 3 bases, and 14 bases lay in between. CDR3 residues: CASSLIQGEDYGYTF. In DNA form, the CDR3 reads TGTGCCAGCAGCTTAATACAGGGAGAAGACTATGGCTACACCTTC.

This chain uses TRBV7-2 with TRBJ1-2, with D maybe TRBD1 (6 bases). V shed 5 bases and J shed 4 bases, with 14 bases lying between them. CDR1 SGHTA and CDR2 FQGNSA come from the germline V gene. The CDR3 has 14 residues. CDR3 protein: CASSLTTGAYGYTF. As DNA, the CDR3 is TGTGCCAGCAGCCTCACGACAGGCGCCTATGGCTACACCTTC.

This clone was seen a single time. This chain uses TRBV15 with TRBJ1-4, with 7 bases aligning to TRBD1. V lost 4 bases, J lost 1 base, and 3 bases stayed unmatched. The CDR3 consists of 15 residues. Germline CDR1 reads LNHNV; CDR2 reads YYDKDF (reference sequence). The CDR3: CATSTYRGTNEKLFF. The CDR3 DNA reads as TGTGCCACCAGCACTTACAGGGGAACTAATGAAAAACTGTTTTTT.

The chain couples TRBV18 to TRBJ2-7; D remains ambiguous. The ends were cut back, 4 bases at V and 5 bases at J, with 6 bases in the middle. This CDR3 is 11 amino acids long. Germline CDR1 KGHSH, CDR2 LQKENI. In nucleotides, the CDR3 is TGTGCCAGCTCACTATATAACGAGCAGTACTTC. Translating it yields CASSLYNEQYF.

DNA for the CDR3: TGTGCCAGTAGTTCCCGACAGGTCTTCGAGCGGGGCTACACCTTC. Its protein product is CASSSRQVFERGYTF. V and J are TRBV19 and TRBJ1-2; D possibly corresponds to TRBD1 (6 bases). The CDR3 extends over 15 amino acids. The V end lost 5 bases, the J end lost 8 bases, and 21 bases lay between the germline ends. In germline, CDR1 is LNHDA, CDR2 SQIVND (reference sequence).

V gene TRBV5-1 combines with J gene TRBJ2-3; 9 positions agree with TRBD2. Per the germline V gene, CDR1 is SGHRS and CDR2 is YFSETQ. Trimming took 3 bases from V and 1 from J; bases not matched to a gene: 12. This CDR3 is built from 18 residues. The CDR3 DNA follows: TGCGCCAGCAGCTCAAGCTTAGTAGCGGGAGCGGGCACAGATACGCAGTATTTT. Translated: CASSSSLVAGAGTDTQYF.

The chain employs TRBV19 and TRBJ2-5; a weak D match, TRBD1 (5 bases). Germline CDR1 LNHDA, CDR2 SQIVND (reference sequence). This CDR3 has 13 amino acids. V was pared by 5 bases and J by 7 bases, with 14 bases between. CDR3 amino acids: CASSPLQGVTQYF. DNA of the CDR3: TGTGCCAGTAGTCCCCTGCAGGGCGTGACCCAGTACTTC.

This clone was detected a few times. This chain joins TRBV7-9 and TRBJ2-2; D not certain. The CDR3 is made up of 14 amino acids. The V end lost 2 bases, the J end lost 3 bases, and 7 bases lay between the germline ends. Germline V gene sequence: CDR1 SEHNR, CDR2 FQNEAQ (reference sequence). The DNA of the CDR3 is TGTGCCAGCAGCTTATCTAGACACACCGGGGAGCTGTTTTTT. This codes for CASSLSRHTGELFF.

V usage is TRBV6-2 or TRBV6-3 and J usage is TRBJ2-7, with D maybe TRBD2 (5 bases). CDR3 length equals 15 residues. Looked up from germline, CDR1 is MNHEY and CDR2 is SVGEGT. Trimming removed 2 bases at V and 2 bases at J, with 13 bases between. CDR3 in DNA: TGTGCCAGCAGTTACGAGATAGCGTATACCTACGAGCAGTACTTC. This sequence encodes CASSYEIAYTYEQYF.

The genes are TRBV23-1 and TRBJ1-5, with 7 bases identical to TRBD1. TRBV23-1 has ORF status, its function being uncertain. The CDR3 is 12 amino acids. V was pared by 8 bases and J by 2 bases, with 0 bases of the junction left unmatched. The CDR3 region has the DNA TGCGCCAGCGGACAGGGCAATCAGCCCCAGCATTTT. This encodes CASGQGNQPQHF.

The rearrangement uses TRBV5-6 and TRBJ2-5; 8 bases line up with TRBD1. Germline V gene sequence: CDR1 SGHDT, CDR2 YYEEEE. V was clipped by 2 bases and J by 4 bases; unmatched bases: 13. This CDR3 region has 17 residues. The CDR3 DNA follows: TGTGCCAGCAGCTTACAGCGGACAGGGTTGTCGGGAGAGACCCAGTACTTC. Residues: CASSLQRTGLSGETQYF. Full variable domain (outside the CDR3, taken from reference TRBV5-6 and TRBJ2-5): DAGVTQSPTHLIKTRGQQVTLRCSPKSGHDTVSWYQQALGQGPQFIFQYYEEEERQRGNFPDRFSGHQFPNYSSELNVNALLLGDSALYLCASSLQRTGLSGETQYFGPGTRLLVL.

The chain has TRBV6-2 or TRBV6-3 and TRBJ2-3; TRBD2 matches at 11 bases. CDR3 length equals 15 residues. Looked up from germline, CDR1 is MNHEY and CDR2 is SVGEGT. With V trimmed by 4 bases and J by 4 bases, 4 bases remained unmatched. CDR3 DNA sequence: TGTGCCAGCAGTTTTCCTAGCGGGGGGTCAGATACGCAGTATTTT. Residues: CASSFPSGGSDTQYF.